Following are 25 T cell receptor beta chains from one sample sequenced in a study of shared clonotypes between healthy human individuals. Sequencing was performed with immunoSEQ multiplex PCR; in TCRdb, only in-frame clones are kept and a portion is missing. The sample includes around 990,000 clones, 60% to 80% of them seen just once. Sequenced material: memory CD4+ T cells from PBMCs. Subset denoted: CD45RA-negative fraction. Source of these receptors: a man aged 18 to 30 in good health. Some clones in this sample may be carry-over from other donors' samples.

The chain joins TRBV27 to TRBJ2-1, with 9 nucleotides matching TRBD2. Germline CDR1 MNHEY, CDR2 SMNVEV (reference sequence). This CDR3 contains 16 residues. Trimming took 7 bases from V and 0 from J; bases not matched to a gene: 7. The CDR3 region is CASNPPTSGSYNEQFF. The CDR3 region has the DNA TGTGCCAGCAATCCGCCGACTAGCGGCTCCTACAATGAGCAGTTCTTC.

The chain combines TRBV2 with TRBJ2-3; 10 bases are shared with TRBD1. This CDR3 is 14 amino acids long. After removal of 6 bases from V and 1 base from J, the junction contained 1 base not matched to a gene. In germline, CDR1 is SNHLY, CDR2 FYNNEI. CDR3 bases: TGTGCCAGCAGCGGGACAGGGGGCACAGATACGCAGTATTTT. Protein: CASSGTGGTDTQYF.

The chain recombines TRBV18 with TRBJ1-1; TRBD1 aligns across 7 bases. Germline V gene sequence: CDR1 KGHSH, CDR2 LQKENI. V dropped 6 bases and J dropped 4; count of bases not matched to a gene: 11. CDR3 length equals 15 residues. The CDR3 is CASSPSAGGATEAFF. The CDR3 DNA reads TGTGCCAGCTCCCCCTCCGCAGGGGGTGCCACTGAAGCTTTCTTT. The entire variable domain, with the rest obtained from reference TRBV18 and TRBJ1-1, is as follows: NAGVMQNPRHLVRRRGQEARLRCSPMKGHSHVYWYRQLPEEGLKFMVYLQKENIIDESGMPKERFSAEFPKEGPSILRIQQVVRGDSAAYFCASSPSAGGATEAFFGQGTRLTVV.

This clone came up many times. The V gene is TRBV18, the J gene TRBJ2-2; D is unresolved. V gave up 6 bases and J gave up 0 bases, with 17 bases separating them. Germline CDR1 is KGHSH and CDR2 is LQKENI. This CDR3 region has 17 residues. CDR3 nucleotide sequence: TGTGCCAGCTCGTTTTACCAGTTTAACGCGAACACCGGGGAGCTGTTTTTT. This encodes CASSFYQFNANTGELFF. Full variable domain (remainder filled in from reference TRBV18 and TRBJ2-2): NAGVMQNPRHLVRRRGQEARLRCSPMKGHSHVYWYRQLPEEGLKFMVYLQKENIIDESGMPKERFSAEFPKEGPSILRIQQVVRGDSAAYFCASSFYQFNANTGELFFGEGSRLTVL.

V gene TRBV7-8 combines with J gene TRBJ2-1; 8 bases map to TRBD2. V shed 5 bases and J 8 bases; nucleotides not matched to a gene: 14. The CDR3 is made up of 16 amino acids. CDR1 and CDR2 from the germline V gene are SGHVS and FQNEAQ. The chain's CDR3 is CASSTTSTGTRYEQFF. As DNA, the CDR3 is TGTGCCAGCAGCACGACAAGTACCGGGACTAGGTATGAGCAGTTCTTC.

This clone has only one observation. The chain joins TRBV7-3 to TRBJ2-1, with TRBD1 identical over 12 bases. The CDR3 covers 19 residues. CDR1 SGHTA and CDR2 FQGTGA come from the germline V gene. The V segment lost 5 bases and the J segment 0 bases; nucleotides outside the gene matches: 11. CDR3 amino acids: CASSPVGGTGGSSYNEQFF. CDR3 DNA: TGTGCCAGCAGCCCCGTAGGGGGGACAGGGGGCTCCTCCTACAATGAGCAGTTCTTC.

V and J are TRBV2 and TRBJ2-1, with 11 bases matching TRBD2. Germline V lookup: CDR1 SNHLY, CDR2 FYNNEI. The CDR3 has 18 residues. Trimming cost V 1 base and J 7 bases; bases outside gene matches: 12. The CDR3, as DNA: TGTGCCAGCAGTGAAGAGGGATTAGCGGGAGGGGTTTTAAATGAGCAGTTCTTC. Protein product: CASSEEGLAGGVLNEQFF.

The genes are TRBV7-3 and TRBJ2-2, with D perhaps TRBD2 (6 bases). The CDR3 is 13 amino acids. V lost 4 bases and J 8 bases, leaving 11 bases between the germline ends. Germline lookup yields CDR1 SGHTA and CDR2 FQGTGA. For the CDR3, the DNA is TGTGCCAGCAGCTCTGGGCGGGGTGGGGAGCTGTTTTTT. Translated: CASSSGRGGELFF.

This clone was found once. The rearrangement uses TRBV25-1 and TRBJ2-3; D not certain. Germline assignment: CDR1 MGHDK and CDR2 SYGVNS. This CDR3 contains 11 residues. V was trimmed by 2 bases and J by 5 bases, leaving 2 bases between them. CDR3 DNA sequence: TGTGCCAGCAGTGAAGAAGATACGCAGTATTTT. Translated, it gives CASSEEDTQYF.

J is TRBJ2-5 and V is TRBV10-3; 9 bases match TRBD2. The junction had 12 bases not matched to a gene; V was cut back by 3 bases and J by 4 bases. The CDR3 spans 17 residues. Per germline, CDR1 ENHRY and CDR2 SYGVKD. The DNA for the CDR3 is TGTGCCATCAGTGACCCCAGCGGGAGGCCACTGGGAGAGACCCAGTACTTC. Amino acids: CAISDPSGRPLGETQYF.

This chain connects TRBV7-2 to TRBJ1-5, with 7 bases matching TRBD1. Trimming took 9 bases from V and 0 from J; bases not matched to a gene: 8. Germline assignment: CDR1 SGHTA and CDR2 FQGNSA. This CDR3 is 15 amino acids long. CDR3 in DNA: TGTGCCAGTTCCCTGGACAGGACTAGCAATCAGCCCCAGCATTTT. It specifies CASSLDRTSNQPQHF.

The J gene is TRBJ1-1, the V gene TRBV19; D remains unclear. With 4 bases removed from V and 7 bases from J, the gap between germline ends came to 10 bases. Germline-derived CDR1 and CDR2 are LNHDA and SQIVND (reference sequence). This CDR3 is built from 12 residues. The CDR3 loop reads CASSKPSNEAFF. In DNA form, the CDR3 reads TGTGCCAGTAGTAAACCCTCGAATGAAGCTTTCTTT.

For the CDR3, the DNA is TGTGCCAGCAGTTTACTACAGGAGCAGTTCTTC. Translation: CASSLLQEQFF. The gene calls are TRBV28 and TRBJ2-1, with D uncertain. The CDR3 is 11 amino acids. Trimming removed 2 bases at V and 10 bases at J, with 6 bases between. The germline V gene has CDR1 MDHEN and CDR2 SYDVKM. The complete variable domain, with remaining parts taken from reference TRBV28 and TRBJ2-1, reads DVKVTQSSRYLVKRTGEKVFLECVQDMDHENMFWYRQDPGLGLRLIYFSYDVKMKEKGDIPEGYSVSREKKERFSLILESASTNQTSMYLCASSLLQEQFFGPGTRLTVL.

This clone was found once. V usage is TRBV2 and J usage is TRBJ1-1; possible D gene TRBD1, 5 bases. Deletions cut 6 bases from V and 6 bases from J, with 17 bases between. Per the germline V gene, CDR1 is SNHLY and CDR2 is FYNNEI. The CDR3 is made up of 14 amino acids. CDR3 loop: CASSRQRLAAEAFF. The CDR3 DNA sequence: TGTGCCAGCAGCCGACAGAGATTGGCGGCTGAAGCTTTCTTT.

The sample holds one count of this clone. The J gene is TRBJ2-3, the V gene TRBV25-1, with 9 nucleotides matching TRBD1. The V gene's germline CDR1 is MGHDK and CDR2 SYGVNS. The CDR3 consists of 16 residues. Losses at the gene ends were 1 base for V and 4 bases for J; bases not matched to a gene: 6. The CDR3 sequence is CASSEWGTGIADTQYF. The CDR3 region has the DNA TGTGCCAGCAGTGAATGGGGGACAGGGATTGCAGATACGCAGTATTTT.

This clone has only a few counts. This chain links TRBV6-5 with TRBJ2-7; D is possibly TRBD1 (5 bases). The V end was cut by 5 bases, the J end by 5 bases, with 10 bases between. The CDR3 length is 12 residues. CDR1 is MNHEY and CDR2 is SVGAGI in the germline V gene. The CDR3 DNA is TGTGCCAGCAGTCCAGGGTTCCACGAGCAGTACTTC. It yields the protein CASSPGFHEQYF.

The V call is TRBV25-1, the J call TRBJ2-1; possibly TRBD2 for D (5 bases). In germline, CDR1 is MGHDK, CDR2 SYGVNS. The CDR3 is 14 residues long. Trimming removed 4 bases at V and 2 bases at J, with 9 bases between. The CDR3 DNA is TGTGCCAGCAGTGGCCCCGGGACCTACAATGAGCAGTTCTTC. Protein: CASSGPGTYNEQFF.

V is TRBV9 and J is TRBJ2-1, with TRBD1 matching 9 bases. This CDR3 is built from 18 residues. With V trimmed by 0 bases and J by 4 bases, 11 bases remained unmatched. Germline assignment: CDR1 SGDLS and CDR2 YYNGEE. CDR3 sequence reads: CASSVGWSGTGSYNEQFF. The CDR3 bases are TGTGCCAGCAGCGTAGGATGGTCGGGGACAGGGTCGTACAATGAGCAGTTCTTC. Full variable domain (outside the CDR3, taken from reference TRBV9 and TRBJ2-1): DSGVTQTPKHLITATGQRVTLRCSPRSGDLSVYWYQQSLDQGLQFLIQYYNGEERAKGNILERFSAQQFPDLHSELNLSSLELGDSALYFCASSVGWSGTGSYNEQFFGPGTRLTVL.

The CDR3 here is CASSIQRLGFREKLFF. CDR3 nucleotide sequence: TGTGCCAGCAGCATCCAAAGGTTGGGGTTTAGGGAAAAACTGTTTTTT. The genes are TRBV7-9 and TRBJ1-4, with D unclear. The V end was cut by 5 bases, the J end by 8 bases, with 21 bases between. The V gene's germline CDR1 is SEHNR and CDR2 FQNEAQ (reference sequence). This CDR3 spans 16 amino acids. Looking up the rest from reference TRBV7-9 and TRBJ1-4 gives the full variable domain: DTGVSQNPRHKITKRGQNVTFRCDPISEHNRLYWYRQTLGQGPEFLTYFQNEAQLEKSRLLSDRFSAERPKGSFSTLEIQRTEQGDSAMYLCASSIQRLGFREKLFFGSGTQLSVL.

This chain uses TRBV11-2 with TRBJ2-2, with D tentatively TRBD1 or TRBD2 (5 bases each). The CDR3 runs 18 residues. With 3 bases removed from V and 0 bases from J, the gap between germline ends came to 17 bases. CDR1 SGHAT and CDR2 FQNNGV come from the germline V gene. The CDR3 DNA reads TGTGCCAGCAGCTTTTTTAGGGGACCATCATCGAACACCGGGGAGCTGTTTTTT. Protein sequence: CASSFFRGPSSNTGELFF.

The chain joins TRBV18 to TRBJ2-1; 8 bases are shared with TRBD2. Germline-derived CDR1 and CDR2 are KGHSH and LQKENI. J lost 0 bases, V lost 3 bases, and 4 bases had no gene match. This CDR3 comprises 16 residues. The CDR3 coding sequence is TGTGCCAGCTCACCGACTAGCGCGTCCTCCTACAATGAGCAGTTCTTC. Protein sequence: CASSPTSASSYNEQFF.

The chain combines TRBV5-1 with TRBJ2-1; D possibly corresponds to TRBD2 (5 bases). The germline V and J ends were trimmed by 4 bases and 0 bases, with 11 bases remaining between them. The CDR3 covers 15 residues. Germline CDR1 and CDR2: SGHRS and YFSETQ. The CDR3 DNA is TGCGCCAGCAGCGGACTTGAGAGCTCCTACAATGAGCAGTTCTTC. Its protein is CASSGLESSYNEQFF.

The rearrangement uses TRBV7-8 and TRBJ2-7; D gene unclear. The V end was cut by 6 bases, the J end by 3 bases, with 6 bases between. The CDR3 runs 11 residues. Germline CDR1 and CDR2: SGHVS and FQNEAQ. The CDR3 sequence is CASRDHYEQYF. CDR3 in DNA: TGTGCCAGCAGGGACCACTACGAGCAGTACTTC.

J is TRBJ1-2 and V is TRBV28; 9 bases fit TRBD1. CDR3 length: 14 residues. V trimming: 7 bases; J trimming: 2 bases; junction bases outside the gene matches: 5. Germline V gives CDR1 MDHEN, CDR2 SYDVKM. The CDR3 nucleotides are TGTGCCAGCACCCAACAGGGGGCCAACTATGGCTACACCTTC. Protein: CASTQQGANYGYTF.

This clone has ten or more counts. This chain links TRBV7-9 with TRBJ1-3; D ambiguous. CDR1 and CDR2 (germline): SEHNR, FQNEAQ (reference sequence). The CDR3 is made up of 14 amino acids. The V and J ends lost 4 bases and 5 bases respectively, with 12 bases between them. CDR3 DNA sequence: TGTGCCAGCAGCTATACTGGCAGACGAAACACCATATATTTT. It encodes CASSYTGRRNTIYF.